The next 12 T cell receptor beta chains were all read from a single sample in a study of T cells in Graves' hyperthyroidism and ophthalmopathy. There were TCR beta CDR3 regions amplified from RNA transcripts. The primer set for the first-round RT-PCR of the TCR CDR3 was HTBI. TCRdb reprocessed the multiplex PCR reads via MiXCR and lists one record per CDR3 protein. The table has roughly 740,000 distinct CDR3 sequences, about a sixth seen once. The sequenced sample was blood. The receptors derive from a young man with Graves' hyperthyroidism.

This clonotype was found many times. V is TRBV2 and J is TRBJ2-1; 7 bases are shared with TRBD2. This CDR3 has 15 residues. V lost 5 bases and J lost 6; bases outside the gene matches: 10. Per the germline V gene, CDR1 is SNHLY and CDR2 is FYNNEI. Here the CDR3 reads CASSSTSGGSNEQFF. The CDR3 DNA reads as TGTGCCAGCAGTTCTACTTCGGGAGGATCCAATGAGCAGTTCTTC.

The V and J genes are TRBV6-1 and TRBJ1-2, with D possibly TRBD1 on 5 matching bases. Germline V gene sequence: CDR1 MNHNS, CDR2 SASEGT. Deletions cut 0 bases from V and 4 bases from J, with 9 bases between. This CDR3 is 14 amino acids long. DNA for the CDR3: TGTGCCAGCAGTGAAGCGGCTGGGGGCTATGGCTACACCTTC. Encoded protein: CASSEAAGGYGYTF.

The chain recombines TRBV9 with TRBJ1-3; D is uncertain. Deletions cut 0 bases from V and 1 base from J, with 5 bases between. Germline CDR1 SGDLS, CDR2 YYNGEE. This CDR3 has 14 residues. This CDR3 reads CASSVAASGNTIYF. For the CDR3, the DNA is TGTGCCAGCAGCGTAGCAGCATCTGGAAACACCATATATTTT.

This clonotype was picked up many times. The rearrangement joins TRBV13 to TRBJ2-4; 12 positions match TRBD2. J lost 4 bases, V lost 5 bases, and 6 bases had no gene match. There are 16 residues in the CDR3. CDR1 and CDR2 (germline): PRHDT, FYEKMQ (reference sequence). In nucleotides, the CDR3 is TGTGCCAGCAGCATTGGACTAGCGGGGACGAAAAACATTCAGTACTTC. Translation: CASSIGLAGTKNIQYF.

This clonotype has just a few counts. CDR3 nucleotides: TGCGCCAGCAGCCCCTCCCTGGGCCGAGGGGCGCAAGAGACCCAGTACTTC. Protein sequence: CASSPSLGRGAQETQYF. The V call is TRBV4-1, the J call TRBJ2-5; D might be TRBD1 or TRBD2, each matching 5 bases. Germline CDR1 reads MGHRA; CDR2 reads YSYEKL. V was trimmed by 4 bases and J by 2 bases, leaving 20 bases between them. This CDR3 is built from 17 residues.

The CDR3, as DNA: TGTGCCAGCAGCTTAGAGAGACTCCGGGAGCAGTACTTC. Protein sequence: CASSLERLREQYF. The gene calls are TRBV7-8 and TRBJ2-7, with no clear D. Trimming cost V 1 base and J 7 bases, with 11 bases left between them. Germline CDR1 SGHVS, CDR2 FQNEAQ. The CDR3 sequence is 13 residues long.

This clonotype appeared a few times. CDR3 loop: CASSQRGGADEKLFF. CDR3 in DNA: TGTGCCAGCAGTCAGAGGGGGGGCGCCGATGAAAAACTGTTTTTT. The chain has TRBV7-6 and TRBJ1-4; a possible D gene is TRBD1 (6 bases). Trimming removed 6 bases at V and 6 bases at J, with 17 bases between. The CDR3 consists of 15 residues. The germline V gene has CDR1 SGHVS and CDR2 FNYEAQ.

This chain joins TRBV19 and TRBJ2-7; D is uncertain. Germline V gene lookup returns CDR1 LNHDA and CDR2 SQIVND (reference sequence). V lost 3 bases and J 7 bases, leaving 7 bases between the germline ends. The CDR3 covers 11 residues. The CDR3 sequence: CASSMGREQYF. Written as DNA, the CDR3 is TGTGCCAGTAGTATGGGCAGAGAGCAGTACTTC.

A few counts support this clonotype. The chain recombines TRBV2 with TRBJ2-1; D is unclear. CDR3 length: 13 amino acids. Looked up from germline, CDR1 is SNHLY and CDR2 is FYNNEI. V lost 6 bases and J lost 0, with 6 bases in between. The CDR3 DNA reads TGTGCCAGCAGGTCCGGCTCCTACAATGAGCAGTTCTTC. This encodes CASRSGSYNEQFF.

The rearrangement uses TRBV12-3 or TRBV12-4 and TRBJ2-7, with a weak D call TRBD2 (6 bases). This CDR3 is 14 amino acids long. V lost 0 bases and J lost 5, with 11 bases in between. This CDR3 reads CASSLAGTGHEQYF. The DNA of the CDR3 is TGTGCCAGCAGTTTAGCGGGGACTGGCCACGAGCAGTACTTC.

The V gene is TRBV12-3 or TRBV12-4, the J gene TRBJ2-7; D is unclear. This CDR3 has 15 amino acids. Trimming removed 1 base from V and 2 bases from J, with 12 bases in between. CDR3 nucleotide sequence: TGTGCCAGCAGTTTAGTCACCCCCTATCCCTACGAGCAGTACTTC. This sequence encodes CASSLVTPYPYEQYF.

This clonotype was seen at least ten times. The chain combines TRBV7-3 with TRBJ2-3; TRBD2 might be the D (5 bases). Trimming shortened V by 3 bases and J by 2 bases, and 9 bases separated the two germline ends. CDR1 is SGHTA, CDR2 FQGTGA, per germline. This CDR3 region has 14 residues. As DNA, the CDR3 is TGTGCCAGCAGCTTCGACTATCCCACAGATACGCAGTATTTT. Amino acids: CASSFDYPTDTQYF. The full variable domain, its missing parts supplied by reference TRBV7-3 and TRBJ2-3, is GAGVSQTPSNKVTEKGKYVELRCDPISGHTALYWYRQSLGQGPEFLIYFQGTGAADDSGLPNDRFFAVRPEGSVSTLKIQRTERGDSAVYLCASSFDYPTDTQYFGPGTRLTVL.